The next 32 T cell receptor beta chains were all read from a single sample in a study of low-dose radiotherapy and immunotherapy resistance in tumors. Time point reported: after trial treatment. Specified treatment: LDRT plus nivolumab, ipilimumab, low-dose cyclophosphamide and aspirin (RACIN trial). Covering alpha and beta chains, TRAV- and TRBV-specific primers were used for the first-strand cDNA. TCR amplification involved around 22 PCR cycles with a constant-region primer and V-primer adapter. One entry per CDR3 protein, called by TCRdb with MiXCR from the reads. The sample has approximately 46,000 distinct CDR3 sequences; about 25% are singletons. The sequences come from PBMCs, collected after low-dose radiotherapy plus immunotherapy. These receptors all come from a male donor with prostate cancer.

This clonotype has at least ten counts. The CDR3 DNA reads TGCGCCAGCAGCGTAGGCGGGGATTCGACTGAAGCTTTCTTT. Translated, it gives CASSVGGDSTEAFF. The chain joins TRBV5-1 to TRBJ1-1; D ambiguous. Germline loops: CDR1 SGHRS, CDR2 YFSETQ. This CDR3 region has 14 residues. V dropped 4 bases and J dropped 5 bases, with 15 bases sitting between them. Using reference TRBV5-1 and TRBJ1-1 for the parts outside the CDR3, the full variable domain is KAGVTQTPRYLIKTRGQQVTLSCSPISGHRSVSWYQQTPGQGLQFLFEYFSETQRNKGNFPGRFSGRQFSNSRSEMNVSTLELGDSALYLCASSVGGDSTEAFFGQGTRLTVV.

The V gene is TRBV6-8, the J gene TRBJ2-7, with 9 bases matching TRBD1. Germline trimming cut 5 bases from V and 5 bases from J; bases unmatched to any gene: 10. The V gene's germline CDR1 is MNHGY and CDR2 SAAAGT. This CDR3 region has 15 residues. The DNA of the CDR3 is TGTGCCAGCAGTCAAACGGGACAGGGTTTCGACGAGCAGTACTTC. Residues: CASSQTGQGFDEQYF.

By sample fraction, this clonotype is medium-sized. The chain employs TRBV5-1 and TRBJ2-1; 8 nucleotides line up with TRBD2. This CDR3 has 15 amino acids. The V gene's germline CDR1 is SGHRS and CDR2 YFSETQ. V shed 5 bases and J 5 bases; nucleotides not matched to a gene: 9. The DNA for the CDR3 is TGCGCCAGCAGTTACAGCGGGGGCCCGAACAATGAGCAGTTCTTC. Residues: CASSYSGGPNNEQFF.

There are many counts of this clonotype. The chain recombines TRBV11-2 with TRBJ2-7; weak D call: TRBD2 (5 bases). Germline V gene lookup returns CDR1 SGHAT and CDR2 FQNNGV. With 5 bases removed from V and 4 bases from J, the gap between germline ends came to 15 bases. This CDR3 region has 14 residues. The CDR3 nucleotides read TGTGCCAGCAGCCTGGGGAGCCTTACTTACGAGCAGTACTTC. Translating gives CASSLGSLTYEQYF.

This clonotype was seen at least ten times. The CDR3 reads CASSERRIYGYTF. In DNA, the CDR3 is TGTGCCAGCAGTGAAAGACGGATCTATGGCTACACCTTC. The J gene is TRBJ1-2, the V gene TRBV2; D not certain. This CDR3 contains 13 residues. Between the trimmed V and J ends, which lost 2 bases and 4 bases, there was a span of 8 bases. Germline CDR1 reads SNHLY; CDR2 reads FYNNEI. The full variable domain, its missing parts supplied by reference TRBV2 and TRBJ1-2, is EPEVTQTPSHQVTQMGQEVILRCVPISNHLYFYWYRQILGQKVEFLVSFYNNEISEKSEIFDDQFSVERPDGSNFTLKIRSTKLEDSAMYFCASSERRIYGYTFGSGTRLTVV.

This clonotype was counted ten times or more. This chain uses TRBV7-9 with TRBJ1-2; D call uncertain. Between the trimmed V and J ends, which lost 5 bases and 7 bases, there was a span of 11 bases. The CDR3 consists of 12 residues. In germline, CDR1 is SEHNR, CDR2 FQNEAQ (reference sequence). The CDR3 region is CASSPSSGGYTF. CDR3 in DNA: TGTGCCAGCAGCCCTTCCTCGGGTGGCTACACCTTC.

This clonotype has just one count. The V call is TRBV5-8, the J call TRBJ2-7, with 10 bases lining up with TRBD2. This CDR3 spans 15 amino acids. From germline, CDR1 is SGHTS and CDR2 YDEGEE. Losses at the gene ends were 1 base for V and 5 bases for J; bases not matched to a gene: 6. CDR3 sequence reads: CASSLRPSGGNEQYF. CDR3 DNA sequence: TGTGCCAGCAGCTTGAGGCCTAGCGGGGGAAACGAGCAGTACTTC.

This clonotype was seen repeatedly, ten times or more. V is TRBV5-1 and J is TRBJ2-5, with unresolved D. V lost 1 base, J lost 0 bases, and 7 bases lay in between. The germline CDR1 and CDR2 sequences are SGHRS and YFSETQ. CDR3 length: 14 amino acids. In DNA, the CDR3 is TGCGCCAGCAGCTTGTTACAGAACCAAGAGACCCAGTACTTC. Its translation: CASSLLQNQETQYF.

The chain joins TRBV9 to TRBJ2-5; D not certain. This CDR3 is built from 15 residues. Germline loops: CDR1 SGDLS, CDR2 YYNGEE. The V gene lost 0 bases and the J gene lost 5 bases, with 14 bases spanning the gap. DNA of the CDR3: TGTGCCAGCAGCGTAGCTGACATATCCTGGGAGACCCAGTACTTC. Amino acid sequence: CASSVADISWETQYF.

There are many counts of this clonotype. The CDR3 region is CASSLIGGTEAFF. The CDR3 region has the DNA TGCGCCAGCAGCTTGATAGGGGGCACTGAAGCTTTCTTT. The genes are TRBV5-1 and TRBJ1-1, with a weak D call TRBD1 (6 bases). Trimming shortened V by 1 base and J by 4 bases, and 8 bases separated the two germline ends. This CDR3 region has 13 residues. The germline gives CDR1 SGHRS, CDR2 YFSETQ.

This clonotype was recorded many times. CDR3 protein: CASSLPGVWNTEAFF. In DNA form, the CDR3 reads TGTGCCAGCAGCCTCCCAGGGGTATGGAACACTGAAGCTTTCTTT. The V and J genes are TRBV4-2 and TRBJ1-1; D is perhaps TRBD1 (6 bases). The CDR3 extends over 15 amino acids. Germline CDR1 and CDR2: LGHNA and YNFKEQ. Trimming removed 4 bases at V and 1 base at J, with 13 bases between.

This clonotype was found once. The chain employs TRBV28 and TRBJ2-5; D is perhaps TRBD1 or TRBD2 (5 bases each). Germline-derived CDR1 and CDR2 are MDHEN and SYDVKM. The V and J ends lost 8 bases and 0 bases respectively, with 13 bases between them. The CDR3 has 14 amino acids. In DNA, the CDR3 is TGTGCCAGCTCTAGGGACCGCTACCAAGAGACCCAGTACTTC. Residues: CASSRDRYQETQYF.

In its sample, this clonotype was seen many times. This rearrangement joins TRBV28 to TRBJ2-7, with TRBD1 matching 7 bases. CDR1 is MDHEN and CDR2 is SYDVKM in the germline V gene. This CDR3 contains 14 residues. The V segment lost 3 bases and the J segment 0 bases; nucleotides outside the gene matches: 2. The CDR3 coding sequence is TGTGCCAGCAGTTTGACAGGGAACTCCTACGAGCAGTACTTC. Translated, it gives CASSLTGNSYEQYF.

This clonotype was observed many times. V and J are TRBV7-3 and TRBJ2-3; the D gene is possibly TRBD1 (6 bases). CDR1 and CDR2 (germline): SGHTA, FQGTGA. The V gene lost 5 bases and the J gene lost 2 bases, with 14 bases spanning the gap. CDR3 length equals 15 residues. CDR3 bases: TGTGCCAGCAGCCCACGCAGGGGCCCCACAGATACGCAGTATTTT. Translated: CASSPRRGPTDTQYF. The full variable domain, its missing parts supplied by reference TRBV7-3 and TRBJ2-3, is GAGVSQTPSNKVTEKGKYVELRCDPISGHTALYWYRQSLGQGPEFLIYFQGTGAADDSGLPNDRFFAVRPEGSVSTLKIQRTERGDSAVYLCASSPRRGPTDTQYFGPGTRLTVL.

Worth noting for this clonotype: A far larger clone is a single base away, which makes a read error likely. The chain couples TRBV4-1 to TRBJ2-5; possible D gene TRBD1, 6 bases. The germline V gene has CDR1 MGHRA and CDR2 YSYEKL. This CDR3 comprises 17 residues. The ends were cut back, 7 bases at V and 11 bases at J, with 32 bases in the middle. CDR3 nucleotide sequence: TGCGCCAGCACCCCCCGGGTCGGACAGAGCTCCTACAATGAGCAGTACTTC. Translation: CASTPRVGQSSYNEQYF.

This clonotype was detected many times. The chain combines TRBV19 with TRBJ2-7, with D perhaps matching TRBD1 (5 bases). The germline V and J ends were trimmed by 6 bases and 5 bases, with 14 bases remaining between them. CDR1 LNHDA and CDR2 SQIVND come from the germline V gene (reference sequence). CDR3 length: 13 amino acids. The CDR3: CASRAQGRHEQYF. In DNA, the CDR3 is TGTGCCAGTAGGGCCCAGGGAAGGCACGAGCAGTACTTC.

V gene TRBV6-2 or TRBV6-3 combines with J gene TRBJ2-7, with 8 bases identical to TRBD1. The V and J ends lost 11 bases and 2 bases, in that order; junction bases with no gene match: 17. CDR1 and CDR2 (germline): MNHEY, SVGEGT. The CDR3 sequence is 16 residues long. The CDR3 is CASRRSTGTGAYEQYF. CDR3 DNA: TGTGCCTCCCGACGCTCCACCGGGACAGGAGCCTACGAGCAGTACTTC.

This clonotype has a count of ten or more. The V and J genes are TRBV3-1 and TRBJ1-1, with TRBD1 matching over 8 bases. V was pared by 1 base and J by 12 bases, with 13 bases of the junction left unmatched. Germline V gene data show CDR1 as LGHDT and CDR2 as YNNKEL (reference sequence). This CDR3 is 15 amino acids long. CDR3 DNA: TGTGCCAGCAGCCAAGCCCCCCTAGGACAGGGAGTCCCTTTCTTT. It specifies CASSQAPLGQGVPFF.

The table lists this clonotype with many counts. The chain employs TRBV9 and TRBJ2-3, with a tentative D call TRBD2 (5 bases). The V end was cut by 0 bases, the J end by 0 bases, with 5 bases between. Germline V CDR1 and CDR2: SGDLS, YYNGEE. The CDR3 has 14 amino acids. CDR3 protein: CASSVGRSTDTQYF. Written as DNA, the CDR3 is TGTGCCAGCAGCGTAGGGAGGAGCACAGATACGCAGTATTTT.

This clonotype was observed at least ten times. The chain links TRBV15 to TRBJ2-7, with 8 positions matching TRBD1. Germline V gives CDR1 LNHNV, CDR2 YYDKDF (reference sequence). The CDR3 is 14 residues long. The V and J ends lost 5 bases and 5 bases, in that order; junction bases with no gene match: 8. The CDR3 coding sequence is TGTGCCACCAGCCTCCGACAGGGGTCCGACGAGCAGTACTTC. The encoded protein is CATSLRQGSDEQYF.

This clonotype was seen ten or more times. The rearrangement joins TRBV20-1 to TRBJ2-1; 9 bases are a match to TRBD1. V was pared by 3 bases and J by 6 bases, with 6 bases of the junction left unmatched. This CDR3 is built from 14 residues. The germline V gene has CDR1 DFQATT and CDR2 SNEGSKA (reference sequence). In DNA form, the CDR3 reads TGCAGTGCTAGTCAGACAGGGGGAAGCAATGAGCAGTTCTTC. Residues: CSASQTGGSNEQFF.

This clonotype came up many times. V is TRBV9 and J is TRBJ1-2; 7 bases map to TRBD1. The CDR3 covers 14 residues. CDR1 and CDR2 (germline): SGDLS, YYNGEE. Germline trimming cut 3 bases from V and 2 bases from J; bases unmatched to any gene: 4. For the CDR3, the DNA is TGTGCCAGCAGCGCCTCGACAGGGAACTATGGCTACACCTTC. As protein: CASSASTGNYGYTF.

This clonotype was observed many times. This CDR3 fails to terminate in the conserved phenylalanine or tryptophan, so it likely reflects a read error. V usage is TRBV10-3 and J usage is TRBJ1-2; 7 bases line up with TRBD1. V trimming: 7 bases; J trimming: 8 bases; junction bases outside the gene matches: 10. Germline loops: CDR1 ENHRY, CDR2 SYGVKD. The CDR3 spans 13 residues. The CDR3 sequence is CAITIDRADGYTV. Here the CDR3 DNA reads TGTGCCATCACAATCGACAGGGCTGACGGCTACACCGTC.

Concerning this clonotype itself: At one boundary the junction diverges from the germline segment, which might be a read error. The gene calls are TRBV12-3 or TRBV12-4 and TRBJ2-2; 10 bases are shared with TRBD2. This CDR3 is built from 16 residues. The CDR3 DNA sequence: TGCGCCAGCAGTTCACCAGCGGGAGGGACCACCGGGGAGCTGTTTTTT. It codes for CASSSPAGGTTGELFF.

Of note for this clonotype: A single base is all that separates this from a far larger clone, so a read error is likely. Because it lacks the conserved phenylalanine or tryptophan at the end, this CDR3 is likely a read error. The chain employs TRBV10-2 and TRBJ2-7; D perhaps matches TRBD1 (6 bases). Germline CDR1 and CDR2: WSHSY and SAAADI. The CDR3 has 11 amino acids. The CDR3 nucleotides are TGTGCCGGGGCAGGGGTCGGCGAGCAGTACTTA. Encoded protein: CAGAGVGEQYL.

There are a few counts of this clonotype. The gene calls are TRBV6-2 or TRBV6-3 and TRBJ2-7; TRBD2 matches at 12 bases. V shed 6 bases and J 6 bases; nucleotides not matched to a gene: 15. The CDR3 is 17 amino acids. In germline, CDR1 is MNHEY, CDR2 SVGEGT. In nucleotides, the CDR3 is TGTGCCAGCAGCCTAAGGGCCCCACTAGCGGGAGGTGGCGAGCAGTACTTC. Translating gives CASSLRAPLAGGGEQYF.

There are many counts of this clonotype. The rearrangement uses TRBV2 and TRBJ2-7, with D possibly TRBD2 on 7 matching bases. Germline CDR1 is SNHLY and CDR2 is FYNNEI. The CDR3 is 13 amino acids. Trimming took off 8 bases at V and 2 bases at J, with 13 bases between the two ends. Written as DNA, the CDR3 is TGTGCCAGCGGGGAGGGGGTCACCTACGAGCAGTACTTC. Protein product: CASGEGVTYEQYF.

This clonotype was counted many times. The chain joins TRBV2 to TRBJ2-6; D may be TRBD1 (6 bases). This CDR3 is 14 amino acids long. The ends were cut back, 7 bases at V and 7 bases at J, with 14 bases in the middle. Germline CDR1 is SNHLY and CDR2 is FYNNEI. The chain's CDR3 is CASIRDTRANVLTF. CDR3 DNA: TGTGCCAGCATAAGGGACACCCGAGCCAACGTCCTGACTTTC. The full variable domain, completed using reference TRBV2 and TRBJ2-6, is EPEVTQTPSHQVTQMGQEVILRCVPISNHLYFYWYRQILGQKVEFLVSFYNNEISEKSEIFDDQFSVERPDGSNFTLKIRSTKLEDSAMYFCASIRDTRANVLTFGAGSRLTVL.

In this sample, this clonotype turned up many times. The chain links TRBV5-1 to TRBJ2-7; 9 bases match TRBD1. CDR1 is SGHRS and CDR2 is YFSETQ in the germline V gene. The CDR3 loop spans 18 amino acids. Unmatched junction bases numbered 18, after V lost 4 bases and J lost 4 bases. CDR3 protein: CASSPHKMTGQGRYEQYF. The CDR3 DNA reads TGCGCCAGCAGCCCCCACAAGATGACGGGACAGGGTCGGTACGAGCAGTACTTC.

This clonotype occurred many times. The V gene is TRBV4-2, the J gene TRBJ2-1; 8 nucleotides match TRBD2. Trimming at V came to 0 bases and at J to 15 bases, leaving 13 bases not matched to a gene. CDR3 size: 15 residues. Germline lookup yields CDR1 LGHNA and CDR2 YNFKEQ. The CDR3 region is CASSQDPGLAGGWFF. The CDR3, as DNA: TGTGCCAGCAGCCAAGACCCCGGACTAGCCGGTGGTTGGTTCTTC.

This clonotype was seen repeatedly, ten times or more. The V gene is TRBV19, the J gene TRBJ2-2, with a possible D match to TRBD2 (6 bases). V gave up 3 bases and J gave up 1 base, with 6 bases separating them. The CDR3 runs to 14 residues. Germline V gene lookup returns CDR1 LNHDA and CDR2 SQIVND (reference sequence). The CDR3 region has the DNA TGTGCCAGTAGTATTAGCGGGAACACCGGGGAGCTGTTTTTT. Its translation is CASSISGNTGELFF.

This clonotype was found many times. The DNA of the CDR3 is TGCGCCAGCAGCTTGGACGGTGCCCTAGCCAAAAACATTCAGTACTTC. It translates to CASSLDGALAKNIQYF. The chain recombines TRBV5-1 with TRBJ2-4; D unresolved. The CDR3 length is 16 residues. V lost 0 bases and J 0 bases, leaving 10 bases between the germline ends. The germline CDR1 and CDR2 sequences are SGHRS and YFSETQ.